This T cell receptor (beta chain) is drawn from a study of T-cell memory formation after mild COVID-19. Notes on this clonotype: Its antigen is still unknown.

V dropped 4 bases and J dropped 3; count of bases not matched to a gene: 6. The CDR3 contains 15 residues. The germline V gene has CDR1 LGHDT and CDR2 YNNKEL (reference sequence). Study-level findings and limits: Among clones peaking at day 37 in the second wave, SARS-CoV-2 specificity remained unconfirmed.

TCRdb independently ran MiXCR on the 5' RACE reads; one entry per CDR3 protein. The table includes 200,000 to 250,000 distinct CDR3 sequences, roughly a tenth detected once. The V and J genes are TRBV3-1 and TRBJ1-3; 7 positions agree with TRBD1. This clonotype originated in a man aged 18-30 years who had mild COVID-19 (a few samples of this study predate the infection). Cell type and time point are not known. Material for sequencing was PBMCs or a T cell subset sorted from them (not recorded which). For the CDR3, the DNA is TGTGCCAGCAGCCTCGGACAGGCGTATGGAAACACCATATATTTT. It specifies CASSLGQAYGNTIYF.